This T cell receptor (beta chain) was sequenced in a study of graft-versus-host responses after intestinal transplantation. Libraries were prepared by immunoSEQ multiplex PCR; TCRdb keeps only in-frame clonotypes and omits some of them. Among under 30,000 clones listed, approximately 85% were seen once. The table lists this clone with a few counts. The CDR3 sequence is 16 residues long. Per the germline V gene, CDR1 is SEHNR and CDR2 is FQNEAQ (reference sequence). Trimming removed 4 bases from V and 3 bases from J; junction bases left unmatched: 8. This receptor was taken from a human patient who received an intestinal transplant, so some T cells may come from the graft donor. The input for sequencing was PBMCs, taken 463 days after intestinal transplant. This chain links TRBV7-9 with TRBJ2-2; 7 bases fit TRBD2. This chain's CDR3 is CASSSAGTPHTGELFF. CDR3 DNA: TGTGCCAGCAGCTCAGCGGGAACCCCCCACACCGGGGAGCTGTTTTTT.